The source of this T cell receptor (beta chain) is a study of molecular identifiers for immune sequencing clone quantification. From germline, CDR1 is KGHDR and CDR2 SFDVKD. This CDR3 has 17 residues. Unmatched junction bases numbered 4, after V lost 1 base and J lost 1 base. With listed TCR primers and previously described methods, bulk TCR libraries were prepared. TCRdb re-analysed the PCR reads in MiXCR, keeping a single row per CDR3 protein. The sample includes approximately 590,000 distinct CDR3 sequences, 25% of them seen just once. J is TRBJ2-3 and V is TRBV24-1, with TRBD2 identical over 10 bases. Sequenced material: naive CD8+ T cells from blood, with Jurkat cell RNA spiked in. The subset: FACS-sorted CD8+CD4-CCR7+CD45RA+ naive T cells. This sequence originates from a human donor in good health. Some libraries in this study had Jurkat cell RNA spiked in. The CDR3 nucleotides are TGTGCCACCAGTGATTTTCTAGCGGGAGACGGCACAGATACGCAGTATTTT. Its translation: CATSDFLAGDGTDTQYF.